Listed below are T cell receptor beta chains from one sample, sequenced in a study of T cell repertoires in cytomegalovirus infection. These receptors' targets are unknown. TCRdb re-analysed the reads in MiXCR, keeping a single row per CDR3 protein. The sample has 250,000 to 300,000 distinct CDR3 sequences; less than 25% are singletons. This specimen was cultured PBMCs, taken from culture after CMV antigen stimulation. The origin of the receptors is a human donor in good health (CMV status not recorded). Some clones in this sample may be carry-over from other donors' samples. Each CDR3 is given with its conserved first and last residue. The D gene is left open where the match is weak. Size tells how often a clone was seen (once, few, many) or the class of an expanded clone, and some rows leave it out.

clone_size d_call j_call v_call cdr3_aa cdr3_nt
. . TRBJ2-5 TRBV9 CASSVGTSQETQYF TGTGCCAGCAGCGTCGGGACCAGCCAAGAGACCCAGTACTTC
many . TRBJ2-5 TRBV7-8 CASSEQETQYF TGTGCCAGCAGCGAGCAAGAGACCCAGTACTTC
many . TRBJ1-3 TRBV7-2 CASSSSHWNTIYF TGTGCCAGCAGCAGTTCCCACTGGAACACCATATATTTT
. TRBD1 TRBJ1-3 TRBV7-2 CASSLTPQGASGNTIYF TGTGCCAGCAGCTTAACACCCCAGGGGGCGAGTGGAAACACCATATATTTT
. . TRBJ2-7 TRBV10-3 CAIPPGTYEQYF TGTGCCATTCCCCCTGGGACCTACGAGCAGTACTTC
. TRBD2 TRBJ2-1 TRBV5-1 CATKDGRRSYNEQFF TGCGCCACGAAGGACGGGAGGCGGTCCTACAATGAGCAGTTCTTC
. TRBD2 TRBJ2-1 TRBV27 CASRGGSSNEQFF TGTGCCAGCAGGGGGGGGTCTTCGAATGAGCAGTTCTTC
. . TRBJ2-1 TRBV30 CAWSVPSPPVF TGTGCCTGGAGTGTACCCTCACCCCCGGTCTTC
. . TRBJ2-1 TRBV27 CAPRSSYNEQFF TGTGCCCCCAGAAGCTCCTACAATGAGCAGTTCTTC
few . TRBJ1-1 TRBV6-5 CASSYGQPNTEAFF TGTGCCAGCAGTTACGGACAGCCAAACACTGAAGCTTTCTTT
. . TRBJ1-5 TRBV6-1 CASRGGRVAGQPQHF TGTGCCAGCAGGGGTGGTAGGGTTGCAGGACAGCCCCAGCATTTT
. TRBD2 TRBJ2-5 TRBV12-3/TRBV12-4 CASSILAAQETQYF TGTGCCAGCAGTATACTAGCGGCACAAGAGACCCAGTACTTC
few . TRBJ1-5 TRBV6-1 CASSPLGGFSSNQPQHF TGTGCCAGCAGTCCCCTTGGAGGATTTTCCAGCAATCAGCCCCAGCATTTT
. . TRBJ2-1 TRBV11-3 CASSPRKAPGNEQFF TGTGCCAGCAGCCCGAGGAAGGCACCGGGGAATGAGCAGTTCTTC
. . TRBJ2-2 TRBV20-1 CSPHAGSNTGELFF TGCAGTCCACACGCCGGGAGTAACACCGGGGAGCTGTTTTTT
few . TRBJ1-5 TRBV6-5 CASSYGTDGPQHF TGTGCCAGCAGTTACGGGACGGATGGGCCCCAGCATTTT
. . TRBJ1-2 TRBV6-2/TRBV6-3 CASSPLRDYGYTF TGTGCCAGCAGTCCCCTCAGGGACTATGGCTACACCTTC
. . TRBJ2-3 TRBV4-1 CASSQVGLTSTDTQYF TGCGCCAGCAGCCAAGTCGGACTCACTAGCACAGATACGCAGTATTTT
. TRBD1 TRBJ1-1 TRBV10-3 CAIRGQGDGTEAFF TGTGCCATCAGAGGACAGGGCGACGGCACTGAAGCTTTCTTT
many TRBD1 TRBJ1-2 TRBV7-9 CASSERGGQGVGYTF TGTGCCAGCAGCGAGCGAGGGGGACAGGGGGTTGGCTACACCTTC
few TRBD2 TRBJ2-7 TRBV7-2 CASGASGRATYEQYF TGTGCCAGCGGAGCTAGCGGGAGGGCTACCTACGAGCAGTACTTC
few TRBD2 TRBJ2-1 TRBV6-2/TRBV6-3 CASSYMVAGGYREQFF TGTGCCAGCAGTTACATGGTAGCGGGAGGGTACCGGGAGCAGTTCTTC